Here is one T cell receptor (beta chain) with its context. The antigen is not known. The sample comes from a study of cytomegalovirus exposure and HLA in healthy donors. Clones were read by immunoSEQ multiplex PCR, and TCRdb kept only the in-frame ones, dropping some. The table has around 300,000 clones, 86% seen once; the top ten hold about 1%. Separate from the 666-subject first cohort was the approximately 110-subject validation cohort, to which the donors belonged. Germline CDR1 reads SGHDT; CDR2 reads YYEEEE. The CDR3 loop spans 18 amino acids. Trimming pared 4 bases from V and 5 bases from J, leaving 27 bases between. Study results and caveats: Whilst most TCR sequences proved rare, a subset of public TCRs occurred across many donors. Reports described diagnosis of cytomegalovirus status by the classifier as highly specific and sensitive. Over 150 TCR beta chains were listed as cytomegalovirus-associated.

The sample comprised PBMCs. The chain links TRBV5-6 to TRBJ2-5; D might be TRBD2 (7 bases). The receptor was isolated from a woman aged 18 to 35 in good health and CMV-seronegative. The CDR3 is CASSPPGTWEGTWETQYF. The CDR3 coding sequence is TGTGCCAGCAGCCCTCCCGGGACATGGGAGGGCACATGGGAGACCCAGTACTTC. The variable domain in full, completed from reference TRBV5-6 and TRBJ2-5, reads DAGVTQSPTHLIKTRGQQVTLRCSPKSGHDTVSWYQQALGQGPQFIFQYYEEEERQRGNFPDRFSGHQFPNYSSELNVNALLLGDSALYLCASSPPGTWEGTWETQYFGPGTRLLVL.